Listed here are 32 T cell receptor beta chains from one sample, sequenced in a study of T cell responses to AZD1222 COVID-19 vaccine. Assay: immunoSEQ multiplex PCR; the TCRdb copy retains only in-frame clones and omits some. The repertoire includes around 100,000 clones, around nine tenths of them detected once, and approximately 15% sits in the top ten. This material consisted of peripheral blood, taken on day 0 of AZD1222 vaccination. Receptor source: an adult in good health.

This chain joins TRBV19 and TRBJ1-5, with TRBD1 matching over 7 bases. The CDR3 has 15 amino acids. In germline, CDR1 is LNHDA, CDR2 SQIVND (reference sequence). Trimming removed 3 bases from V and 0 bases from J; junction bases left unmatched: 2. The CDR3 spells CASSMGQISNQPQHF. The CDR3 DNA reads TGTGCCAGTAGTATGGGACAGATTAGCAATCAGCCCCAGCATTTT.

The chain uses TRBV29-1 and TRBJ1-4; D unclear. Germline values: CDR1 SQVTM, CDR2 ANQGSEA. Trimming shortened V by 4 bases and J by 0 bases, and 6 bases separated the two germline ends. The CDR3 consists of 13 residues. The CDR3 region has the DNA TGCAGCGTTGCTAGTTCAACTAATGAAAAACTGTTTTTT. Translated: CSVASSTNEKLFF.

CDR3 nucleotides: TGTGCCAGTAGTACCCCGGGACAGGGGGACAAGTCGCAGTACTTC. This gives the protein CASSTPGQGDKSQYF. The rearrangement uses TRBV19 and TRBJ2-7, with TRBD1 matching 11 bases. Germline trimming cut 4 bases from V and 9 bases from J; bases unmatched to any gene: 11. The CDR3 totals 15 residues. Looked up from germline, CDR1 is LNHDA and CDR2 is SQIVND (reference sequence).

The gene calls are TRBV27 and TRBJ1-2; D possibly corresponds to TRBD1 (6 bases). There are 13 residues in the CDR3. V was pared by 3 bases and J by 8 bases, with 13 bases between. Germline V lookup: CDR1 MNHEY, CDR2 SMNVEV (reference sequence). CDR3 sequence (DNA): TGTGCCAGCAGTTTCGTTACAGGGCAAGGCTACACCTTC. This translates into CASSFVTGQGYTF.

V is TRBV24-1 and J is TRBJ1-2; D call uncertain. Germline loops: CDR1 KGHDR, CDR2 SFDVKD. V was shortened by 3 bases and J by 4 bases, with 5 bases between the two germline ends. This CDR3 has 12 residues. The CDR3 here is CATSDPRYGYTF. CDR3 in DNA: TGTGCCACCAGTGATCCTCGCTATGGCTACACCTTC.

The CDR3 DNA reads TGTGCCAGCAGCTGGACAGGGGATACTGAAGCTTTCTTT. Protein sequence: CASSWTGDTEAFF. The chain has TRBV7-2 and TRBJ1-1, with 9 bases aligning to TRBD1. Germline lookup yields CDR1 SGHTA and CDR2 FQGNSA. The CDR3 totals 13 residues. Unmatched junction bases numbered 2, after V lost 4 bases and J lost 5 bases.

This chain joins TRBV6-5 and TRBJ1-2; no clear D gene. The CDR3 has 14 residues. Looked up from germline, CDR1 is MNHEY and CDR2 is SVGAGI. V lost 7 bases, J lost 4 bases, and 16 bases lay in between. CDR3 sequence: CASIVPGGTYGYTF. Here the CDR3 DNA reads TGTGCCAGCATTGTCCCAGGCGGTACCTATGGCTACACCTTC.

J is TRBJ2-3 and V is TRBV7-2, with 8 bases that match TRBD2. CDR3 length: 15 amino acids. Germline loops: CDR1 SGHTA, CDR2 FQGNSA. The J segment lost 2 bases and the V segment lost 3 bases, leaving 4 bases of the junction unmatched. The CDR3 DNA reads as TGTGCCAGCAGCTTCCGGCGGGGGGCCACAGATACGCAGTATTTT. Residues: CASSFRRGATDTQYF.

This chain connects TRBV10-3 to TRBJ1-1; 8 nucleotides line up with TRBD1. Germline CDR1 reads ENHRY; CDR2 reads SYGVKD. This CDR3 region has 13 residues. V gave up 6 bases and J gave up 4 bases; unmatched junction bases: 4. CDR3 loop: CAIRETGGTEAFF. Written as DNA, the CDR3 is TGTGCCATCAGAGAAACAGGGGGCACTGAAGCTTTCTTT.

This clone came up a few times. The V gene is TRBV4-1, the J gene TRBJ1-2; D perhaps matches TRBD1 (5 bases). Germline loops: CDR1 MGHRA, CDR2 YSYEKL. V was clipped by 4 bases and J by 1 base, with 10 bases between them. CDR3 length: 14 residues. Written as DNA, the CDR3 is TGCGCCAGCAGCCGACAGTCTGTTAACTATGGCTACACCTTC. It translates to CASSRQSVNYGYTF.

The V gene is TRBV9, the J gene TRBJ2-7, with D perhaps TRBD2 (5 bases). Germline CDR1 reads SGDLS; CDR2 reads YYNGEE. V gave up 0 bases and J gave up 2 bases, with 9 bases separating them. There are 14 residues in the CDR3. This CDR3 reads CASSVVGDPYEQYF. CDR3 nucleotide sequence: TGTGCCAGCAGCGTAGTCGGGGATCCCTACGAGCAGTACTTC.

The chain carries TRBV5-1 and TRBJ2-5; 7 nucleotides line up with TRBD2. The CDR3 runs 15 residues. The junction had 9 bases not matched to a gene; V was cut back by 5 bases and J by 2 bases. CDR1 is SGHRS, CDR2 YFSETQ, per germline. The CDR3: CASSRSGGRQETQYF. CDR3 in DNA: TGCGCCAGCAGTCGTTCGGGGGGAAGGCAAGAGACCCAGTACTTC. Looking up the rest from reference TRBV5-1 and TRBJ2-5 gives the full variable domain: KAGVTQTPRYLIKTRGQQVTLSCSPISGHRSVSWYQQTPGQGLQFLFEYFSETQRNKGNFPGRFSGRQFSNSRSEMNVSTLELGDSALYLCASSRSGGRQETQYFGPGTRLLVL.

This rearrangement joins TRBV12-5 to TRBJ2-2; TRBD1 is a possible D gene (6 bases). V was cut by 6 bases and J by 6 bases, with 11 bases left in between. Germline V CDR1 and CDR2: LGHNT, FRNRAP. The CDR3 spans 13 residues. Here the CDR3 reads CASGRGKSGELFF. The CDR3 nucleotides are TGTGCTAGTGGCAGGGGAAAGTCCGGGGAGCTGTTTTTT.

The chain links TRBV6-6 to TRBJ1-1; D might be TRBD1 (5 bases). The ends were cut back, 3 bases at V and 2 bases at J, with 10 bases in the middle. CDR3 length: 14 residues. Per the germline V gene, CDR1 is MNHNY and CDR2 is SVGAGI (reference sequence). CDR3 residues: CASSYGTLNTEAFF. The CDR3 nucleotides read TGTGCCAGCAGTTATGGGACCCTAAACACTGAAGCTTTCTTT.

Comments on this clone: This sample also contains other DNA sequences that code for the same CDR3. The J gene is TRBJ2-7, the V gene TRBV7-9; D call uncertain. The CDR3 is made up of 11 amino acids. Germline V gene sequence: CDR1 SEHNR, CDR2 FQNEAQ (reference sequence). V was clipped by 0 bases and J by 6 bases, with 3 bases between them. The DNA of the CDR3 is TGTGCCAGCAGCTTAGCCCGCGAGCAGTACTTC. As protein: CASSLAREQYF.

The chain is built from TRBV3-1 (or the pseudogene TRBV3-2) and TRBJ1-5, with TRBD1 as a possible D gene (6 bases). The CDR3 extends over 13 amino acids. V was trimmed by 6 bases and J by 6 bases, leaving 12 bases between them. Germline V gene lookup returns CDR1 LGHDT and CDR2 YNNKEL (reference sequence). CDR3 nucleotide sequence: TGTGCCAGCAGTTCACAGGGAGGTCAGCCCCAGCATTTT. This sequence encodes CASSSQGGQPQHF.

The chain carries TRBV3-1 (or the pseudogene TRBV3-2) and TRBJ1-1, with D uncertain. The CDR3 consists of 15 residues. Germline lookup yields CDR1 LGHDT and CDR2 YNNKEL (reference sequence). The V end lost 3 bases, the J end lost 3 bases, and 14 bases lay between the germline ends. DNA of the CDR3: TGTGCCAGCAGCCACCAGTTGAAGGGTGACACTGAAGCTTTCTTT. It translates to CASSHQLKGDTEAFF.

The chain carries TRBV29-1 and TRBJ2-2; TRBD1 matches 8 bases. Trimming took 6 bases from V and 3 from J; bases not matched to a gene: 12. Germline V gene sequence: CDR1 SQVTM, CDR2 ANQGSEA. The CDR3 is 16 residues long. DNA of the CDR3: TGCAGCGTCCAAACGGGGCGGACAGGGCACACCGGGGAGCTGTTTTTT. As protein: CSVQTGRTGHTGELFF.

The J gene is TRBJ2-1, the V gene TRBV19; 14 bases are shared with TRBD2. This CDR3 is built from 16 residues. With V trimmed by 5 bases and J by 4 bases, 4 bases remained unmatched. The germline gives CDR1 LNHDA, CDR2 SQIVND (reference sequence). CDR3 DNA sequence: TGTGCCAGTAGTCCCGGGACTAGCGGGGGATACAATGAGCAGTTCTTC. Its protein product is CASSPGTSGGYNEQFF.

The V and J genes are TRBV7-9 and TRBJ2-7, with D perhaps TRBD2 (5 bases). V was clipped by 5 bases and J by 2 bases, with 10 bases between them. Per germline, CDR1 SEHNR and CDR2 FQNEAQ (reference sequence). This CDR3 is built from 13 residues. CDR3 in DNA: TGTGCCAGCAGCCTAGACGGGACCTACGAGCAGTACTTC. Translated, it gives CASSLDGTYEQYF.

The chain joins TRBV18 to TRBJ2-5, with D possibly being TRBD2 (6 bases). The CDR3 is 14 amino acids. The V gene's germline CDR1 is KGHSH and CDR2 LQKENI. The V end lost 2 bases, the J end lost 4 bases, and 11 bases lay between the germline ends. DNA of the CDR3: TGTGCCAGCTCACCAACGGGAGTGGGAGAGACCCAGTACTTC. Its protein is CASSPTGVGETQYF.

By proportion, this clone is medium-sized. The chain couples TRBV7-3 to TRBJ2-5; the match to TRBD1 covers 12 bases. Trimming took 5 bases from V and 5 from J; bases not matched to a gene: 9. The CDR3 totals 16 residues. CDR1 is SGHTA, CDR2 FQGTGA, per germline. The CDR3 DNA sequence: TGTGCCAGCAGCCTACGCCGGGACAGGGGGCGGGAGACCCAGTACTTC. This translates into CASSLRRDRGRETQYF.

The chain has TRBV28 and TRBJ1-2; the D gene is possibly TRBD1 (5 bases). CDR3 length: 12 residues. Per germline, CDR1 MDHEN and CDR2 SYDVKM. V lost 8 bases and J 8 bases, leaving 15 bases between the germline ends. The CDR3 nucleotides are TGTGCCAGCGGGGCGCGAGAAAAAGGCTACACCTTC. Its translation is CASGAREKGYTF.

The chain employs TRBV12-3 or TRBV12-4 and TRBJ2-3; tentative D call: TRBD1 (6 bases). The CDR3 sequence is 13 residues long. V was shortened by 5 bases and J by 1 base, with 7 bases between the two germline ends. The CDR3 here is CASSRTGTDTQYF. In DNA form, the CDR3 reads TGTGCCAGCAGTCGGACAGGCACAGATACGCAGTATTTT.

The chain carries TRBV7-7 and TRBJ2-5; 11 positions match TRBD1. The germline V gene encodes CDR1 SSHAT and CDR2 FNYEAQ (reference sequence). This CDR3 comprises 15 residues. The V segment lost 1 base and the J segment 4 bases; nucleotides outside the gene matches: 2. In nucleotides, the CDR3 is TGTGCCAGCAGCTTAGGCGGGACAGGGGGAGAGACCCAGTACTTC. Its protein is CASSLGGTGGETQYF.

The chain links TRBV19 to TRBJ2-1, with 8 bases matching TRBD2. V shed 4 bases and J 4 bases; nucleotides not matched to a gene: 9. The CDR3 spans 16 residues. Per the germline V gene, CDR1 is LNHDA and CDR2 is SQIVND (reference sequence). Written as DNA, the CDR3 is TGTGCCAGTAGTAGACCAAGCGGGGGCGGGTACAATGAGCAGTTCTTC. Encoded protein: CASSRPSGGGYNEQFF.

V gene TRBV5-1 combines with J gene TRBJ1-1; TRBD1 might be the D (6 bases). The germline V and J ends were trimmed by 5 bases and 2 bases, with 13 bases remaining between them. Germline lookup yields CDR1 SGHRS and CDR2 YFSETQ. The CDR3 length is 14 residues. The CDR3 bases are TGCGCCAGCAGTCGGGACAAAGTTAACACTGAAGCTTTCTTT. Protein: CASSRDKVNTEAFF.

This sequence joins TRBV6-2 or TRBV6-3 and TRBJ2-7; D might be TRBD2 (6 bases). Trimming left V 5 bases short and J 2 bases short, with 10 bases between. The CDR3 length is 13 residues. The germline V gene has CDR1 MNHEY and CDR2 SVGEGT. DNA for the CDR3: TGTGCCAGCAGTGAGCAGCGGGCCTACGAGCAGTACTTC. Translating gives CASSEQRAYEQYF.

The chain has TRBV2 and TRBJ2-2, with 12 bases lining up with TRBD2. Unmatched junction bases numbered 7, after V lost 7 bases and J lost 4 bases. The CDR3 loop spans 16 amino acids. CDR1 and CDR2 (germline): SNHLY, FYNNEI. CDR3 sequence: CASTWTSGVGTGELFF. Written as DNA, the CDR3 is TGTGCCAGCACTTGGACTAGCGGGGTGGGCACCGGGGAGCTGTTTTTT.

Points on this clone: Germline is not matched at one junction end, which may reflect a read error. The V gene is TRBV11-2, the J gene TRBJ2-7; D is unclear. This CDR3 comprises 14 residues. The germline CDR1 and CDR2 sequences are SGHAT and FQNNGV. DNA for the CDR3: TGTGCCAGCAGCTTGGCCTCAGGCCCCTATGAGCAGTACTTC. Translated: CASSLASGPYEQYF.

The chain combines TRBV21-1 with TRBJ2-2; the table calls TRBD1, which could not be checked here. TRBV21-1 is classified as a pseudogene. The CDR3 is 13 residues long. The CDR3 sequence: CASSKSGSGELFF. Here the CDR3 DNA reads TGTGCCAGCAGCAAAAGTGGCAGCGGGGAGCTGTTTTTT.

This sequence joins TRBV7-8 and TRBJ1-1; 9 nucleotides match TRBD1. The CDR3 loop spans 16 amino acids. Germline CDR1 and CDR2: SGHVS and FQNEAQ. J lost 1 base, V lost 5 bases, and 8 bases had no gene match. CDR3 nucleotides: TGTGCCAGCAGCGCGAGGACAGGGGTTAGGAACACTGAAGCTTTCTTT. Protein product: CASSARTGVRNTEAFF.